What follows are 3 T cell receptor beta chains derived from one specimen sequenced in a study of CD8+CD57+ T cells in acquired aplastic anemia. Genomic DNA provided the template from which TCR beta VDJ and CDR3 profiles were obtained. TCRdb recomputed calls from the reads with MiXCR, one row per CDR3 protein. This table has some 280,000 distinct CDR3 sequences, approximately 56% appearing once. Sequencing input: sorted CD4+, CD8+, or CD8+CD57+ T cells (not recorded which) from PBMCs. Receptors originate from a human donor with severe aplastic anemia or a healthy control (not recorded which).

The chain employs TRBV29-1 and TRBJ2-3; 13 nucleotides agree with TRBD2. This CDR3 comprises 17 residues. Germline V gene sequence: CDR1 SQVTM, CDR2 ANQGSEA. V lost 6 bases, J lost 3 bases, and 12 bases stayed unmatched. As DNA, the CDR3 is TGCAGCGTGAGAGCCGGACTAGCGGGAGTCGGAACAGATACGCAGTATTTT. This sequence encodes CSVRAGLAGVGTDTQYF.

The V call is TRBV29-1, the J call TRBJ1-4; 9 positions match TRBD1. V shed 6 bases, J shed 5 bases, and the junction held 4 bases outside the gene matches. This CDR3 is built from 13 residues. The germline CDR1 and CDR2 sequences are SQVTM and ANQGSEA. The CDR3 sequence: CSVYTGGNEKLFF. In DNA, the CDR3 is TGCAGCGTCTACACAGGGGGCAATGAAAAACTGTTTTTT. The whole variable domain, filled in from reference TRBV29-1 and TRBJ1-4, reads SAVISQKPSRDICQRGTSLTIQCQVDSQVTMMFWYRQQPGQSLTLIATANQGSEATYESGFVIDKFPISRPNLTFSTLTVSNMSPEDSSIYLCSVYTGGNEKLFFGSGTQLSVL.

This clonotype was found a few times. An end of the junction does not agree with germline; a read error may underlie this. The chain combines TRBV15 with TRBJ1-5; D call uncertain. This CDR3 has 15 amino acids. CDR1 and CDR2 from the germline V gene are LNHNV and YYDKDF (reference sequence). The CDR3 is CATGRGTDSNQPQHF. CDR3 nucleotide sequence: TGTGCCACCGGCAGAGGTACAGATAGCAATCAGCCCCAGCATTTT.